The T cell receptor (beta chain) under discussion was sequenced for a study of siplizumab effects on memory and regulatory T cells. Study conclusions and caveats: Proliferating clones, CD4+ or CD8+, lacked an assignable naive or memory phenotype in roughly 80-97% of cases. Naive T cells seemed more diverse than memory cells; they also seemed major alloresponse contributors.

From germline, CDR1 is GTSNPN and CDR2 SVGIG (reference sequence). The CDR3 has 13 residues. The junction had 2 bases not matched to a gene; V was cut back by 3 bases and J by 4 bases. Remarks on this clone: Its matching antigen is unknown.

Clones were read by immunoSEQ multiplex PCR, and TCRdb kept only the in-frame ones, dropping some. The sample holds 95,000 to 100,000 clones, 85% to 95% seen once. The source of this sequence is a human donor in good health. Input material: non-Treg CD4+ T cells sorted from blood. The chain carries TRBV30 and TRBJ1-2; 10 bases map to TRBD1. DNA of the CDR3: TGTGCCTGGAGGACAGGGGGCATCTATGGCTACACCTTC. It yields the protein CAWRTGGIYGYTF.